The 9 T cell receptor beta chains below were found in one sample sequenced in a study of blood T cell repertoires in COVID-19. Assay: immunoSEQ multiplex PCR; the TCRdb copy retains only in-frame clones and omits some. Altogether 650,000 to 800,000 clones are present, 85% to 90% being singletons, with the ten largest covering roughly 0.25%. Sequenced sample: peripheral blood. The receptors originated from a woman under 30 with acute or convalescent COVID-19.

The J gene is TRBJ2-7, the V gene TRBV2; no definite D call. The V gene's germline CDR1 is SNHLY and CDR2 FYNNEI. The CDR3 is made up of 15 amino acids. Trimming removed 7 bases at V and 3 bases at J, with 19 bases between. This CDR3 is CASIGLEPTSYEQYF. DNA for the CDR3: TGTGCCAGCATCGGCCTTGAGCCGACAAGCTACGAGCAGTACTTC.

The chain links TRBV9 to TRBJ1-2; a possible D gene is TRBD1 (6 bases). The CDR3 is 14 amino acids. Trimming pared 0 bases from V and 8 bases from J, leaving 14 bases between. Germline loops: CDR1 SGDLS, CDR2 YYNGEE. CDR3 bases: TGTGCCAGCAGCGTAGATGCGGGGGCCTTGGGCTACACCTTC. This translates into CASSVDAGALGYTF.

The chain has TRBV25-1 and TRBJ1-2; TRBD1 matches at 7 bases. The germline V gene has CDR1 MGHDK and CDR2 SYGVNS. The CDR3 runs 13 residues. Trimming cost V 8 bases and J 5 bases; bases outside gene matches: 8. The CDR3 sequence is CASLGTDKYGYTF. CDR3 DNA: TGTGCCAGCCTCGGGACAGATAAGTATGGCTACACCTTC.

The chain links TRBV9 to TRBJ1-2; 7 positions agree with TRBD1. Germline values: CDR1 SGDLS, CDR2 YYNGEE. The CDR3 has 16 amino acids. The V segment lost 0 bases and the J segment 1 base; nucleotides outside the gene matches: 6. The CDR3 region is CASSVEGASLNYGYTF. CDR3 nucleotides: TGTGCCAGCAGCGTAGAGGGGGCCAGCCTTAACTATGGCTACACCTTC.

The chain carries TRBV29-1 and TRBJ1-1, with 7 positions matching TRBD1. The trim removed 6 bases at V and 7 bases at J, leaving 8 bases unmatched. Germline V gene lookup returns CDR1 SQVTM and CDR2 ANQGSEA. The CDR3 is 12 amino acids. In DNA form, the CDR3 reads TGCAGCGTCCCGGACCACAGGGGTGAAGCTTTCTTT. It codes for CSVPDHRGEAFF.

V usage is TRBV7-2 and J usage is TRBJ1-3, with unresolved D. Germline loops: CDR1 SGHTA, CDR2 FQGNSA. The germline V and J ends were trimmed by 5 bases and 0 bases, with 11 bases remaining between them. This CDR3 is 15 amino acids long. The DNA of the CDR3 is TGTGCCAGCAGCCCGACTGCCTCCTCTGGAAACACCATATATTTT. Residues: CASSPTASSGNTIYF.

This clone was observed a few times. V and J are TRBV11-2 and TRBJ2-1; possibly TRBD1 for D (5 bases). Trimming removed 5 bases at V and 4 bases at J, with 12 bases between. Looked up from germline, CDR1 is SGHAT and CDR2 is FQNNGV. The length of the CDR3 is 14 residues. The CDR3 nucleotides read TGTGCCAGCAGCCCCGATCGACAGTACAATGAGCAGTTCTTC. The encoded protein is CASSPDRQYNEQFF.

J is TRBJ2-7 and V is TRBV19; TRBD2 might be the D (6 bases). The V end lost 6 bases, the J end lost 5 bases, and 26 bases lay between the germline ends. Germline CDR1 LNHDA, CDR2 SQIVND (reference sequence). The CDR3 consists of 17 residues. Written as DNA, the CDR3 is TGTGCCAGTAGCCTGGGACTGGGGGGAAGGAAGAAGGACGAGCAGTACTTC. Encoded protein: CASSLGLGGRKKDEQYF.

This clone occurred once. The chain has TRBV30 and TRBJ1-1; 7 bases map to TRBD1. V shed 3 bases and J 1 base; nucleotides not matched to a gene: 8. The CDR3 loop spans 15 amino acids. Germline V gene lookup returns CDR1 GTSNPN and CDR2 SVGIG (reference sequence). This CDR3 is CAWSSPGGRNTEAFF. The CDR3 bases are TGTGCCTGGAGCTCGCCAGGGGGTCGGAACACTGAAGCTTTCTTT.